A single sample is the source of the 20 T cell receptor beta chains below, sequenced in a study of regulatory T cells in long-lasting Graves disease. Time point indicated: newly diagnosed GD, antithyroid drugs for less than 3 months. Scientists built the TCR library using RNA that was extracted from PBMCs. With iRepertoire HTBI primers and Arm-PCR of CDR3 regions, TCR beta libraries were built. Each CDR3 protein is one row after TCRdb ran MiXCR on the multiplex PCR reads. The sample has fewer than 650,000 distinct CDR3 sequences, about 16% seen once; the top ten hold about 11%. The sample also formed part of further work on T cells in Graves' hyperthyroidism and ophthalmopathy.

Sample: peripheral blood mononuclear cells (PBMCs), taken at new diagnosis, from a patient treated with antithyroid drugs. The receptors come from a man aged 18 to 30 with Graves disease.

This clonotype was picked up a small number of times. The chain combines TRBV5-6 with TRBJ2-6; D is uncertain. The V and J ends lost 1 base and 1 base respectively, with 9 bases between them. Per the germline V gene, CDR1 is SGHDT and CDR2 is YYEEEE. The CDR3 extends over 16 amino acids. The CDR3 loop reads CASSLSVRSGANVLTF. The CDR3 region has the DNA TGTGCCAGCAGCTTGAGTGTGAGGTCTGGGGCCAACGTCCTGACTTTC.

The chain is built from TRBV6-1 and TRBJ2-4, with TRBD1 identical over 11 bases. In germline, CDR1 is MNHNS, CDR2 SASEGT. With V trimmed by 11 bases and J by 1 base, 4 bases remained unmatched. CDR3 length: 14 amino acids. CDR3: CAGQGAGAKNIQYF. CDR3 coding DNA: TGTGCCGGACAGGGGGCCGGGGCCAAAAACATTCAGTACTTC.

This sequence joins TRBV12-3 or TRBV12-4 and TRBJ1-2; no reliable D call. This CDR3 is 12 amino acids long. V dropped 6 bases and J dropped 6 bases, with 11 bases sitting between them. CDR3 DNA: TGTGCCAGCAGCCCCCTGGTCGATGGCTACACCTTC. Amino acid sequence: CASSPLVDGYTF.

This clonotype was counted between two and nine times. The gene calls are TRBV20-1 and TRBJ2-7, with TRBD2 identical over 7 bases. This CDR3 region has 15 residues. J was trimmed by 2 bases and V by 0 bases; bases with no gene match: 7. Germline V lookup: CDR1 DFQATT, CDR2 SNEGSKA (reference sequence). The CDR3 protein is CSARDLASGPYEQYF. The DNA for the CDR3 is TGCAGTGCTAGAGATTTGGCTAGCGGCCCCTACGAGCAGTACTTC.

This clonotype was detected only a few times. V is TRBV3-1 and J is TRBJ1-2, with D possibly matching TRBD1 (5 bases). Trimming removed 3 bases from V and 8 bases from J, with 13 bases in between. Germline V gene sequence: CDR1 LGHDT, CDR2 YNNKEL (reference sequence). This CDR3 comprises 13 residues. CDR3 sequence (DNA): TGTGCCAGCAGCCAGGGGGGGTCTCGGGGCTACACCTTC. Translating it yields CASSQGGSRGYTF.

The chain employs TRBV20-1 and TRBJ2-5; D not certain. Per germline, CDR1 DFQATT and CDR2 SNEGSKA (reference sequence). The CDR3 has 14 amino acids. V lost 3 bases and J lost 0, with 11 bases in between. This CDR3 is CSASRTTYQETQYF. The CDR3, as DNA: TGCAGTGCTAGCCGGACCACCTACCAAGAGACCCAGTACTTC.

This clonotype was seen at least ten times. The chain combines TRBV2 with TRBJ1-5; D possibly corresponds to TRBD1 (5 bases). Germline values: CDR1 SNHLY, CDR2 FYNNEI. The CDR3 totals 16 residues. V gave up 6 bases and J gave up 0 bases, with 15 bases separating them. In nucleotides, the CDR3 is TGTGCCAGCAGCATTGCGACAGCATATAGCAATCAGCCCCAGCATTTT. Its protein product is CASSIATAYSNQPQHF.

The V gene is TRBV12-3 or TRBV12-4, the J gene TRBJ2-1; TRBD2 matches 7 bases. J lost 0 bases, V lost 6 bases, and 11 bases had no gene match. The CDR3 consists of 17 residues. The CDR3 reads CASSPPGGSHSYNEQFF. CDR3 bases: TGTGCCAGCAGCCCCCCGGGCGGGAGTCACTCCTACAATGAGCAGTTCTTC.

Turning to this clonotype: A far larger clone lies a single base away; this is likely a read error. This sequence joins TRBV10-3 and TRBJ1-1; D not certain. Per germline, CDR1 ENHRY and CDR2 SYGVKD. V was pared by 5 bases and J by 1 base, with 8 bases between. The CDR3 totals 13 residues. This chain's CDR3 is CAISPRPNTEAFF. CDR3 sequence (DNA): TGTGCCATCAGTCCCCGACCGAACACTGAAGCTTTCTTT.

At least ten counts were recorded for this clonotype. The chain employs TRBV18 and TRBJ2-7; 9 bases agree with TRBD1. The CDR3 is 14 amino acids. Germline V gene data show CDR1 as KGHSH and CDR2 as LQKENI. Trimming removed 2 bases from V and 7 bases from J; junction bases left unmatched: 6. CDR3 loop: CASSPGTGSGEQYF. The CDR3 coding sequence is TGTGCCAGCTCACCAGGGACAGGGTCGGGAGAGCAGTACTTC.

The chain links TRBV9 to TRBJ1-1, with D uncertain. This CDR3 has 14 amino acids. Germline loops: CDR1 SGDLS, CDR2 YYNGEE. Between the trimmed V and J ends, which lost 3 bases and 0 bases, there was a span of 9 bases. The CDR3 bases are TGTGCCAGCAGCGCGGACGGATTGAACACTGAAGCTTTCTTT. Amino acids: CASSADGLNTEAFF.

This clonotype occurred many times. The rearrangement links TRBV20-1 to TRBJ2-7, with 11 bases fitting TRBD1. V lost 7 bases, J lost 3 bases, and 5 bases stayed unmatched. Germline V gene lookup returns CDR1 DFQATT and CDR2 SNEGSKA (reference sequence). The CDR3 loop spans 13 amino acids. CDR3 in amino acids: CSVGQGARYEQYF. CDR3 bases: TGCAGTGTCGGACAGGGGGCCCGCTACGAGCAGTACTTC.

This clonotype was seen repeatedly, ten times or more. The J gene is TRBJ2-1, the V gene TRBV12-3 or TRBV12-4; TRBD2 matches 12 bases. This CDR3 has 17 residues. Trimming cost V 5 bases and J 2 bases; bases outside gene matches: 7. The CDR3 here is CASSPRTSGATYNEQFF. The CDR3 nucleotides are TGTGCCAGCAGTCCACGGACTAGCGGGGCCACCTACAATGAGCAGTTCTTC.

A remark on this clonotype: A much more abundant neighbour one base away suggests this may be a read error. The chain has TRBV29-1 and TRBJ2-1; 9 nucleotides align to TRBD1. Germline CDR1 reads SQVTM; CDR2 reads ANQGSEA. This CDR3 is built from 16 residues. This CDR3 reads CGVETWTGDVNNEQFF. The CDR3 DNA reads TGCGGCGTTGAAACGTGGACAGGGGATGTCAACAATGAGCAGTTCTTC.

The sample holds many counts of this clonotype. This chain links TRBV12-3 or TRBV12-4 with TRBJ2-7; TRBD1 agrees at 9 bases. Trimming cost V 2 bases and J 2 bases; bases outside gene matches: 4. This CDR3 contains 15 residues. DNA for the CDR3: TGTGCCAGCAGTTTACCCGGGACAGGGACCTACGAGCAGTACTTC. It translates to CASSLPGTGTYEQYF.

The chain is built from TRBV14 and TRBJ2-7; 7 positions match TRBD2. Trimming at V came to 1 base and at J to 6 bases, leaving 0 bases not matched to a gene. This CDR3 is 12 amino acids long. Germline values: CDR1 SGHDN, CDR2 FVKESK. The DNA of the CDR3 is TGTGCCAGCAGCCAAGTAGCGGGCGAGCAGTACTTC. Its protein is CASSQVAGEQYF.

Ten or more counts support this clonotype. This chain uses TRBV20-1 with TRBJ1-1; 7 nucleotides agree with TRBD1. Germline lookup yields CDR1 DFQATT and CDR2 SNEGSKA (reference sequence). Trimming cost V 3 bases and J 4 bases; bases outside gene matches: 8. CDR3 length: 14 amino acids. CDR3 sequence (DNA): TGCAGTGCTAGGGATCACAGGGGTGGCACTGAAGCTTTCTTT. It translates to CSARDHRGGTEAFF.

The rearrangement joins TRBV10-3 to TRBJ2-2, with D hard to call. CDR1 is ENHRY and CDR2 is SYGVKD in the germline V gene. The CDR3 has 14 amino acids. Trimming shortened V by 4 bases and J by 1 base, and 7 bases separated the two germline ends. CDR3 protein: CAISVSENTGELFF. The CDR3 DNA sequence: TGTGCCATCAGTGTAAGCGAGAACACCGGGGAGCTGTTTTTT.

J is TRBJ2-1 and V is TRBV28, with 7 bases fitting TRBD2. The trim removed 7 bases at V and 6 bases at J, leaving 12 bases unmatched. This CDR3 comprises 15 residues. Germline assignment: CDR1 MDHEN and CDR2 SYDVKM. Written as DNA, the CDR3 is TGTGCCAGCACCGATGGCGGGAGAGGGCCCAATGAGCAGTTCTTC. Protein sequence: CASTDGGRGPNEQFF.

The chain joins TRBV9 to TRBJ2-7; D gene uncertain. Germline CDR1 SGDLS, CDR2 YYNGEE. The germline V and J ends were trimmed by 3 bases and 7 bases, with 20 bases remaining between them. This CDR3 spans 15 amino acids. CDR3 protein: CASSERPVNIGEQYF. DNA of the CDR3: TGTGCCAGCAGCGAGAGACCGGTTAATATTGGAGAGCAGTACTTC.